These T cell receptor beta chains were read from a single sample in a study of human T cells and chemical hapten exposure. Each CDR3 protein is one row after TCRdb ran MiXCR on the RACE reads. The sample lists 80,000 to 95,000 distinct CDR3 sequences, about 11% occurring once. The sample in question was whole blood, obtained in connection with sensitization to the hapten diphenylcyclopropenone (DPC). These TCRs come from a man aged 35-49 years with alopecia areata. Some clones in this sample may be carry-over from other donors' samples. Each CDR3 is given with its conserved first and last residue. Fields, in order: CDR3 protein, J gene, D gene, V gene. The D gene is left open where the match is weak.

cdr3_aa: CASSTDRTDTQYF
j_call: TRBJ2-3
d_call: -
v_call: TRBV7-7

cdr3_aa: CASSNFPGLTNYGYTF
j_call: TRBJ1-2
d_call: -
v_call: TRBV6-2/TRBV6-3

cdr3_aa: CASRPSLAGGNEQFF
j_call: TRBJ2-1
d_call: TRBD2
v_call: TRBV7-2

cdr3_aa: CASSLIIEQYF
j_call: TRBJ2-7
d_call: -
v_call: TRBV11-2

cdr3_aa: CASNPFGLAGGRSSYNEQFF
j_call: TRBJ2-1
d_call: TRBD2
v_call: TRBV6-2/TRBV6-3

cdr3_aa: CASSFRLAQETQYF
j_call: TRBJ2-5
d_call: -
v_call: TRBV5-1

cdr3_aa: CSSRDRGYGYTF
j_call: TRBJ1-2
d_call: TRBD1
v_call: TRBV29-1

cdr3_aa: CSATDGPYQETQYF
j_call: TRBJ2-5
d_call: -
v_call: TRBV29-1

cdr3_aa: CASSAGQGAPLHF
j_call: TRBJ1-6
d_call: TRBD1
v_call: TRBV6-5

cdr3_aa: CASSSGDRGGYTF
j_call: TRBJ1-2
d_call: TRBD1
v_call: TRBV7-3

cdr3_aa: CASSQLLAGEVLETQYF
j_call: TRBJ2-5
d_call: TRBD2
v_call: TRBV14

cdr3_aa: CASSRKRQGSYEQYF
j_call: TRBJ2-7
d_call: TRBD1
v_call: TRBV27

cdr3_aa: CASSLARGQVYEQYF
j_call: TRBJ2-7
d_call: -
v_call: TRBV7-3

cdr3_aa: CASSRLAGGRGELFF
j_call: TRBJ2-2
d_call: TRBD2
v_call: TRBV7-2

cdr3_aa: CASHRMIPPRRSYNEQFF
j_call: TRBJ2-1
d_call: -
v_call: TRBV28

cdr3_aa: CAWSAQGRYRDTQYF
j_call: TRBJ2-3
d_call: -
v_call: TRBV30

cdr3_aa: CASSLSGQHNSPLHF
j_call: TRBJ1-6
d_call: TRBD1
v_call: TRBV27

cdr3_aa: CASRDDRGSNQPQHF
j_call: TRBJ1-5
d_call: TRBD1
v_call: TRBV2

cdr3_aa: CSAAGGATDTQYF
j_call: TRBJ2-3
d_call: TRBD2
v_call: TRBV20-1

cdr3_aa: CASSQRELKQETQYF
j_call: TRBJ2-5
d_call: TRBD2
v_call: TRBV12-3/TRBV12-4

cdr3_aa: CASRDTEAFF
j_call: TRBJ1-1
d_call: -
v_call: TRBV28

cdr3_aa: CASSSGTAGNTIYF
j_call: TRBJ1-3
d_call: TRBD1
v_call: TRBV27

cdr3_aa: CAISGTGASYEQYF
j_call: TRBJ2-7
d_call: TRBD1
v_call: TRBV10-3

cdr3_aa: CASSPWDRAHEQYF
j_call: TRBJ2-7
d_call: TRBD1
v_call: TRBV5-5

cdr3_aa: CASSSWTGQETQYF
j_call: TRBJ2-5
d_call: -
v_call: TRBV6-2/TRBV6-3

cdr3_aa: CASSIGPNTDTQYF
j_call: TRBJ2-3
d_call: -
v_call: TRBV11-3